The rows below give T cell receptor beta chains drawn from one sample of a study of blood T cell repertoires in COVID-19. TCRdb's copy holds only in-frame clones and misses some; the assay was immunoSEQ multiplex PCR. The profile shows approximately 150,000 clones, roughly 81% of them singletons. The material sequenced was peripheral blood. The receptors originated from a man between 40 and 49 years old with acute or convalescent COVID-19. Both conserved end residues are part of each CDR3. A D gene is named only where the DNA matches it firmly. Size tells how often a clone was seen (once, few, many) or the class of an expanded clone, and some rows leave it out.

D,V,J,size,CDR3,DNA
.,TRBV27,TRBJ1-5,once,CASSPLGQPQHF,TGTGCCAGCAGTCCTCTCGGGCAGCCCCAGCATTTT
.,TRBV29-1,TRBJ1-1,.,CSVERRTDGTEAFF,TGCAGCGTTGAAAGGAGGACGGACGGCACTGAAGCTTTCTTT
.,TRBV9,TRBJ2-2,.,CASSVRLAPGELFF,TGTGCCAGCAGCGTGCGGCTAGCCCCCGGGGAGCTGTTTTTT
.,TRBV13,TRBJ1-2,.,CASSPREYYGYTF,TGTGCCAGCAGCCCTCGGGAATACTATGGCTACACCTTC
.,TRBV2,TRBJ2-7,few,CASSDWTEGEQYF,TGTGCCAGCAGTGATTGGACGGAGGGGGAGCAGTACTTC
TRBD2,TRBV6-2/TRBV6-3,TRBJ2-1,.,CASSYSLAGGREQFF,TGTGCCAGCAGTTACTCCCTAGCGGGGGGGCGGGAGCAGTTCTTC
TRBD2,TRBV11-2,TRBJ2-5,.,CASSSGLSQETQYF,TGTGCCAGCAGCTCGGGACTATCCCAAGAGACCCAGTACTTC
.,TRBV6-4,TRBJ1-1,.,CASSDSGNTEAFF,TGTGCCAGCAGTGACTCCGGGAACACTGAAGCTTTCTTT
TRBD1,TRBV6-4,TRBJ1-4,.,CASSPTGSNEKLFF,TGTGCCAGCAGTCCGACAGGGAGTAATGAAAAACTGTTTTTT
.,TRBV11-3,TRBJ2-7,.,CASSAQGGPSYEQYF,TGTGCTAGCTCGGCCCAGGGGGGCCCCTCCTACGAGCAGTACTTC
.,TRBV3-1/TRBV3-2,TRBJ1-5,.,CASSQRGGFHTYQPQHF,TGTGCCAGCAGCCAAAGGGGCGGTTTTCACACTTATCAGCCCCAGCATTTT
TRBD1,TRBV14,TRBJ1-6,.,CASSLHMTGWINSPLHF,TGTGCCAGCAGCCTTCATATGACAGGGTGGATTAATTCACCCCTCCACTTT
.,TRBV5-1,TRBJ1-2,.,CASSLGSIYYGYTF,TGCGCCAGCAGCTTGGGAAGCATTTACTATGGCTACACCTTC
.,TRBV24-1,TRBJ1-5,.,CATSDPTYVGGQPQHF,TGTGCCACCAGTGACCCGACCTATGTGGGAGGACAGCCCCAGCATTTT
TRBD2,TRBV13,TRBJ2-2,.,CASSPASGPDTGELFF,TGTGCCAGCAGCCCCGCTAGCGGCCCGGACACCGGGGAGCTGTTTTTT
.,TRBV4-1,TRBJ1-5,few,CASSQGDTGRQPQHF,TGCGCCAGCAGCCAAGGAGATACAGGGCGTCAGCCCCAGCATTTT
.,TRBV30,TRBJ1-6,.,CAWSTGNPNSPLHF,TGTGCCTGGAGTACAGGGAATCCTAATTCACCCCTCCACTTT
TRBD1,TRBV20-1,TRBJ1-2,.,CSARDRYGYTF,TGCAGTGCACGGGACAGGTATGGCTACACCTTC
.,TRBV5-4,TRBJ2-5,.,CASSRTAEETQYF,TGTGCCAGCAGTAGGACTGCCGAAGAGACCCAGTACTTC
.,TRBV5-1,TRBJ1-1,.,CASSLNGGTEAFF,TGCGCCAGCAGCTTAAACGGGGGTACTGAAGCTTTCTTT
.,TRBV10-1,TRBJ2-2,.,CASRQIPNTGELFF,TGCGCCAGCAGACAGATTCCGAACACCGGGGAGCTGTTTTTT
.,TRBV9,TRBJ1-4,few,CASSVGEGFDEKLFF,TGTGCCAGCAGCGTAGGGGAGGGGTTTGATGAAAAACTGTTTTTT
TRBD1,TRBV2,TRBJ2-2,.,CASTEGTGGRNTGELFF,TGTGCCAGCACCGAAGGCACAGGGGGTCGGAACACCGGGGAGCTGTTTTTT
.,TRBV28,TRBJ1-1,once,CASSPGTSGTEAFF,TGTGCCAGCAGTCCAGGGACTTCTGGCACTGAAGCTTTCTTT
.,TRBV30,TRBJ1-6,.,CAWSVQGRNNSPLHF,TGTGCCTGGAGTGTACAGGGACGGAATAATTCACCCCTCCACTTT
.,TRBV2,TRBJ1-3,few,CASADTRSGNTIYF,TGTGCCAGTGCGGACACCCGCTCTGGAAACACCATATATTTT
.,TRBV3-1/TRBV3-2,TRBJ1-1,few,CASSQDPAEAFF,TGTGCCAGCAGCCAAGACCCGGCTGAAGCTTTCTTT
TRBD2,TRBV7-2,TRBJ2-7,.,CASSVLAGGNYEQYF,TGTGCCAGCAGCGTACTAGCGGGGGGAAACTACGAGCAGTACTTC
TRBD1,TRBV6-6,TRBJ1-1,once,CASSTTGTGNTEAFF,TGTGCCAGCAGTACTACAGGGACAGGGAACACTGAAGCTTTCTTT
.,TRBV5-1,TRBJ1-2,.,CASSPDLLQGYTF,TGCGCCAGCAGCCCCGACTTACTTCAGGGCTACACCTTC
TRBD2,TRBV2,TRBJ2-5,.,CASIRTSGETQYF,TGTGCCAGCATCAGGACTAGCGGGGAGACCCAGTACTTC
TRBD2,TRBV5-4,TRBJ2-5,.,CASSLALAGGQETQYF,TGTGCCAGCAGCTTGGCGCTAGCGGGGGGTCAAGAGACCCAGTACTTC
.,TRBV19,TRBJ1-2,once,CASSIEGGEGYTF,TGTGCCAGTAGTATAGAAGGGGGTGAAGGCTACACCTTC
.,TRBV11-3,TRBJ1-1,.,CASSPGNIGEAFF,TGTGCCAGCAGCCCCGGGAATATTGGTGAAGCTTTCTTT
.,TRBV12-2,TRBJ1-1,.,CASRQEGQGDTEAFF,TGTGCAAGTCGCCAAGAGGGACAGGGGGACACTGAAGCTTTCTTT
TRBD1,TRBV10-1,TRBJ1-4,once,CASSSPGQGVADEKLFF,TGCGCCAGCAGTAGCCCGGGACAGGGGGTGGCTGATGAAAAACTGTTTTTT
.,TRBV21-1,TRBJ1-2,few,CASSAHRDLVGGVGFYYGYTF,TGTGCCAGCAGCGCCCACAGGGATTTAGTGGGGGGGGTCGGGTTCTACTATGGCTACACCTTC
TRBD1,TRBV7-2,TRBJ1-5,.,CASRLEDRDFYSNQPQHF,TGTGCCAGCAGATTAGAGGACAGGGATTTCTATAGCAATCAGCCCCAGCATTTT
TRBD1,TRBV30,TRBJ1-6,.,CAWTRQGPNSPLHF,TGTGCCTGGACCCGACAGGGACCTAATTCACCCCTCCACTTT
TRBD2,TRBV5-4,TRBJ2-5,.,CASSSGGVQETQYF,TGTGCCAGCAGCTCCGGGGGGGTTCAGGAGACCCAGTACTTC
.,TRBV6-6,TRBJ2-7,.,CASSYNRSPYEQYF,TGTGCCAGCAGTTACAACAGGAGCCCTTACGAGCAGTACTTC
.,TRBV5-6,TRBJ1-2,once,CASSLEQSIGYTF,TGTGCCAGCAGCTTGGAACAGAGCATTGGCTACACCTTC
TRBD2,TRBV7-2,TRBJ2-3,.,CASSPRTTGGRSDTQYF,TGTGCCAGCAGCCCGAGGACTACGGGGGGGCGTTCAGATACGCAGTATTTT
.,TRBV30,TRBJ1-1,.,CAWVTSIGAEAFF,TGTGCCTGGGTAACGTCTATAGGAGCCGAAGCTTTCTTT
TRBD1,TRBV6-2/TRBV6-3,TRBJ1-5,.,CASSYGGTGKGGQHF,TGTGCCAGCAGTTACGGCGGGACAGGGAAAGGTGGCCAGCATTTT
TRBD2,TRBV2,TRBJ2-1,.,CASSRTSGGTWEQFF,TGTGCCAGCAGCCGGACTAGCGGGGGGACATGGGAGCAGTTCTTC
TRBD1,TRBV5-1,TRBJ1-1,.,CASSTGQSNTEAFF,TGCGCCAGCAGCACGGGACAGTCGAACACTGAAGCTTTCTTT
TRBD1,TRBV6-6,TRBJ1-2,.,CASSLHWDRGSSWAGYTF,TGTGCCAGCAGTCTCCACTGGGACAGGGGTTCCTCGTGGGCGGGCTACACCTTC
TRBD1,TRBV19,TRBJ1-5,.,CASSMLNFDRGNQPQHF,TGTGCCAGTAGTATGCTTAACTTCGACAGGGGGAATCAGCCCCAGCATTTT